This passage covers 29 T cell receptor beta chains from one sample sequenced in a study of blood T cells in healthy people across ages. A second roughly 6 to 12 cycle PCR used barcoded and J-beta primers. TCRdb re-derived calls from the 5' RACE reads in MiXCR, one entry per CDR3 protein. The sample includes about 830,000 distinct CDR3 sequences, 60% to 80% seen only once; the top ten take 25% to 35%. Sequences were obtained from blood. These TCRs come from a man between 25 and 39 years old in good health.

The rearrangement uses TRBV20-1 and TRBJ1-4, with D maybe TRBD1 (6 bases). CDR3 length: 14 residues. The ends were cut back, 5 bases at V and 5 bases at J, with 15 bases in the middle. The germline CDR1 and CDR2 sequences are DFQATT and SNEGSKA (reference sequence). The CDR3 sequence: CSAPQGGGNEKLFF. As DNA, the CDR3 is TGCAGTGCTCCTCAGGGAGGGGGAAATGAAAAACTGTTTTTT.

The chain joins TRBV5-1 to TRBJ2-7, with 8 bases matching TRBD2. Matching the DNA end better, TRBJ2-5 makes the J call doubtful. CDR3 length: 15 residues. CDR1 and CDR2 from the germline V gene are SGHRS and YFSETQ. The CDR3 DNA sequence: TGCGCCAGCAGCTTCGGTGCGGGAGGAGGAGAGACCCAGTACTTC. As protein: CASSFGAGGGETQYF.

The chain joins TRBV5-1 to TRBJ1-2; D unclear. Between the trimmed V and J ends, which lost 4 bases and 10 bases, there was a span of 20 bases. Germline values: CDR1 SGHRS, CDR2 YFSETQ. This CDR3 has 14 residues. CDR3 sequence reads: CASSRETDASDYTF. CDR3 nucleotides: TGCGCCAGCAGCAGGGAGACGGACGCATCGGACTACACCTTC.

The rearrangement uses TRBV5-5 and TRBJ2-5; TRBD2 might be the D (5 bases). The CDR3 length is 15 residues. Trimming removed 0 bases from V and 11 bases from J, with 20 bases in between. Germline CDR1 SGHKS, CDR2 YYEKEE (reference sequence). The CDR3 protein is CASSLGVGIAYEQYF. In DNA, the CDR3 is TGTGCCAGCAGCTTGGGGGTCGGGATCGCGTATGAGCAGTACTTC.

This clonotype has a handful of counts. One end of the junction varies from germline; a read error may be responsible. V is TRBV7-7 and J is TRBJ2-5, with TRBD2 as a possible D gene (6 bases). Germline assignment: CDR1 SSHAT and CDR2 FNYEAQ (reference sequence). The CDR3 has 15 residues. The CDR3 DNA reads as TGTGCTAGCAGCTTTCTTGGGGACTCGAAAGAGACCCAGTACTTC. This sequence encodes CASSFLGDSKETQYF. Looking up the rest from reference TRBV7-7 and TRBJ2-5 gives the full variable domain: GAGVSQSPRYKVTKRGQDVTLRCDPISSHATLYWYQQALGQGPEFLTYFNYEAQPDKSGLPSDRFSAERPEGSISTLTIQRTEQRDSAMYRCASSFLGDSKETQYFGPGTRLLVL.

The genes are TRBV7-2 and TRBJ2-1; TRBD1 matches at 9 bases. CDR3 length: 15 residues. CDR1 is SGHTA, CDR2 FQGNSA, per germline. Losses at the gene ends were 5 bases for V and 6 bases for J; bases not matched to a gene: 8. The CDR3 protein is CASSPGTGWGNEQFF. The CDR3 nucleotides are TGTGCCAGCAGCCCCGGGACAGGGTGGGGCAATGAGCAGTTCTTC.

This chain connects TRBV28 to TRBJ2-5; possibly TRBD1 or TRBD2 for D (5 bases each). The length of the CDR3 is 14 residues. Germline lookup yields CDR1 MDHEN and CDR2 SYDVKM. The germline V and J ends were trimmed by 4 bases and 5 bases, with 14 bases remaining between them. The CDR3 is CASSSAGSLETQYF. DNA of the CDR3: TGTGCCAGCAGTTCAGCAGGGAGTTTGGAGACCCAGTACTTC.

The chain carries TRBV12-3 or TRBV12-4 and TRBJ1-2; 9 bases map to TRBD1. The junction had 12 bases not matched to a gene; V was cut back by 8 bases and J by 5 bases. The CDR3 extends over 15 amino acids. CDR3 DNA: TGTGCCAGCGGGGAAGTGGACAGGGGAAAATATGGCTACACCTTC. Residues: CASGEVDRGKYGYTF.

V and J are TRBV14 and TRBJ2-3, with 9 bases identical to TRBD2. V lost 3 bases to trimming and J lost 2 bases; unmatched junction nucleotides: 3. The CDR3 is 15 residues long. The V gene's germline CDR1 is SGHDN and CDR2 FVKESK. The CDR3 nucleotides read TGTGCCAGCAGCCAGAGCGGGGGGTTCACAGATACGCAGTATTTT. The encoded protein is CASSQSGGFTDTQYF.

This chain uses TRBV7-2 with TRBJ2-3, with TRBD1 matching 8 bases. The V gene end was trimmed by 5 bases and the J gene end by 5 bases; junction bases not matched to a gene: 9. Germline V gene sequence: CDR1 SGHTA, CDR2 FQGNSA. The CDR3 is 15 residues long. Written as DNA, the CDR3 is TGTGCCAGCAGCGCCGACAGGGGAGTATTAGATACGCAGTATTTT. This translates into CASSADRGVLDTQYF.

The genes are TRBV2 and TRBJ2-6; no definite D call. Germline CDR1 is SNHLY and CDR2 is FYNNEI. The CDR3 sequence is 15 residues long. V gave up 2 bases and J gave up 4 bases, with 9 bases separating them. The CDR3 loop reads CASSERQPGANVLTF. CDR3 nucleotide sequence: TGTGCCAGCAGTGAACGACAACCCGGGGCCAACGTCCTGACTTTC. Full variable domain (remainder filled in from reference TRBV2 and TRBJ2-6): EPEVTQTPSHQVTQMGQEVILRCVPISNHLYFYWYRQILGQKVEFLVSFYNNEISEKSEIFDDQFSVERPDGSNFTLKIRSTKLEDSAMYFCASSERQPGANVLTFGAGSRLTVL.

The table lists this clonotype with a few counts. This chain joins TRBV7-2 and TRBJ2-7; D is uncertain. With 3 bases removed from V and 3 bases from J, the gap between germline ends came to 12 bases. The CDR3 is 14 residues long. Germline V gene sequence: CDR1 SGHTA, CDR2 FQGNSA. In DNA form, the CDR3 reads TGTGCCAGCAGCTTCGATGACTGGAACTACGAGCAGTACTTC. Protein sequence: CASSFDDWNYEQYF.

The chain uses TRBV7-9 and TRBJ2-5; 16 bases fit TRBD2. Germline lookup yields CDR1 SEHNR and CDR2 FQNEAQ (reference sequence). After removal of 6 bases from V and 11 bases from J, the junction contained 9 bases not matched to a gene. The CDR3 consists of 15 residues. Here the CDR3 reads CASRGLAGGYTEQYF. The CDR3 coding sequence is TGTGCCAGCAGGGGACTAGCGGGGGGGTACACTGAGCAGTACTTC.

The chain combines TRBV29-1 with TRBJ1-1, with a possible D match to TRBD1 (5 bases). V lost 3 bases and J lost 6, with 17 bases in between. This CDR3 comprises 14 residues. CDR1 and CDR2 (germline): SQVTM, ANQGSEA. CDR3 DNA sequence: TGCAGCGTTGATGACGGCAGGGAGATCCCTGAAGCTTTCTTT. It is translated as CSVDDGREIPEAFF.

V gene TRBV6-5 combines with J gene TRBJ2-3; 8 bases agree with TRBD1. CDR1 MNHEY and CDR2 SVGAGI come from the germline V gene. The CDR3 has 16 amino acids. V shed 6 bases, J shed 2 bases, and the junction held 10 bases outside the gene matches. DNA of the CDR3: TGTGCCAGCAGCCTACAGGGGGGAACTCACACAGATACGCAGTATTTT. It translates to CASSLQGGTHTDTQYF.

The rearrangement links TRBV6-5 to TRBJ2-5; no clear D gene. Matching the DNA end better, TRBJ2-7 makes the J call doubtful. This CDR3 has 16 amino acids. The germline CDR1 and CDR2 sequences are MNHEY and SVGAGI. The DNA for the CDR3 is TGTGCCAGCAGTTACTCGGAACAGACCGTTACCTACGAGCAGTACTTC. Its protein product is CASSYSEQTVTYEQYF.

The chain recombines TRBV4-3 with TRBJ2-3; 8 bases fit TRBD2. J was trimmed by 4 bases and V by 1 base; bases with no gene match: 7. From germline, CDR1 is LGHNA and CDR2 YSLEER. This CDR3 is built from 16 residues. CDR3 residues: CASSQVTGGPSDTQYF. The CDR3 DNA reads as TGCGCCAGCAGCCAAGTGACGGGGGGGCCCTCAGATACGCAGTATTTT.

The chain carries TRBV6-5 and TRBJ2-7; the D gene is possibly TRBD2 (8 bases). There are 12 residues in the CDR3. Germline CDR1 is MNHEY and CDR2 is SVGAGI. CDR3: CASEIPGGGQYF. The CDR3 coding sequence is TGTGCTAGCGAAATTCCGGGAGGGGGCCAGTACTTC.

This clonotype was counted a few times. The chain combines TRBV7-9 with TRBJ2-5, with TRBD1 matching 8 bases. V was pared by 4 bases and J by 5 bases, with 9 bases of the junction left unmatched. Germline CDR1 reads SEHNR; CDR2 reads FQNEAQ (reference sequence). This CDR3 contains 15 residues. The CDR3 spells CASSSNDRGWETQYF. CDR3 nucleotide sequence: TGTGCCAGCAGCTCCAATGACAGGGGATGGGAGACCCAGTACTTC.

This chain links TRBV20-1 with TRBJ2-7; D ambiguous. CDR1 DFQATT and CDR2 SNEGSKA come from the germline V gene (reference sequence). This CDR3 spans 11 amino acids. V lost 2 bases and J 6 bases, leaving 8 bases between the germline ends. This chain's CDR3 is CSARPPPEQYF. CDR3 nucleotides: TGCAGTGCTAGACCTCCCCCCGAGCAGTACTTC.

V is TRBV4-3 and J is TRBJ2-1; 8 bases align to TRBD2. The CDR3 covers 15 residues. V trimming: 3 bases; J trimming: 10 bases; junction bases outside the gene matches: 11. CDR1 and CDR2 (germline): LGHNA, YSLEER. CDR3 sequence reads: CASSQGTSWFLEQFF. CDR3 coding DNA: TGCGCCAGCAGCCAGGGGACTAGTTGGTTCTTAGAGCAGTTCTTC.

This clonotype was seen a handful of times. The chain links TRBV4-2 to TRBJ2-1; a weak D match, TRBD2 (6 bases). In germline, CDR1 is LGHNA, CDR2 YNFKEQ. This CDR3 has 16 amino acids. V was clipped by 4 bases and J by 0 bases, with 13 bases between them. The CDR3 reads CASSPTGVSSYNEQFF. The CDR3 region has the DNA TGTGCCAGCAGCCCTACGGGGGTTAGCTCCTACAATGAGCAGTTCTTC.

The rearrangement links TRBV9 to TRBJ2-2, with TRBD2 matching 7 bases. The CDR3 contains 16 residues. Germline V lookup: CDR1 SGDLS, CDR2 YYNGEE. The V gene end was trimmed by 0 bases and the J gene end by 1 base; junction bases not matched to a gene: 3. CDR3 protein: CASSVVGGGNTGELFF. CDR3 DNA: TGTGCCAGCAGCGTAGTAGGCGGGGGGAACACCGGGGAGCTGTTTTTT. Full variable domain (missing parts from reference TRBV9 and TRBJ2-2): DSGVTQTPKHLITATGQRVTLRCSPRSGDLSVYWYQQSLDQGLQFLIQYYNGEERAKGNILERFSAQQFPDLHSELNLSSLELGDSALYFCASSVVGGGNTGELFFGEGSRLTVL.

This CDR3 reads CASSPVGQASGANVLTF. CDR3 DNA: TGCGCCAGCAGCCCAGTCGGACAGGCCTCTGGGGCCAACGTCCTGACTTTC. The chain joins TRBV4-3 to TRBJ2-6, with 7 bases lining up with TRBD1. This CDR3 has 17 amino acids. Germline CDR1 and CDR2: LGHNA and YSLEER. J gave up 0 bases and V 4 bases, and 6 bases lay outside the gene matches.

This sequence joins TRBV6-1 and TRBJ2-7; 7 bases fit TRBD1. The germline V gene has CDR1 MNHNS and CDR2 SASEGT. Trimming removed 0 bases from V and 3 bases from J; junction bases left unmatched: 11. The CDR3 is made up of 17 amino acids. The CDR3 bases are TGTGCCAGCAGTGAAGCGCTTCCGGGACAGATTTTCTACGAGCAGTACTTC. Amino acids: CASSEALPGQIFYEQYF.

V usage is TRBV9 and J usage is TRBJ2-3; TRBD2 matches at 12 bases. Unmatched junction bases numbered 2, after V lost 3 bases and J lost 6 bases. The V gene's germline CDR1 is SGDLS and CDR2 YYNGEE. The CDR3 sequence is 14 residues long. CDR3 loop: CASSGTSGIDTQYF. CDR3 nucleotide sequence: TGTGCCAGCAGCGGGACTAGCGGGATTGATACGCAGTATTTT.

This sequence joins TRBV2 and TRBJ2-5, with 10 nucleotides matching TRBD2. The CDR3 covers 14 residues. Germline CDR1 is SNHLY and CDR2 is FYNNEI. The V and J ends lost 7 bases and 6 bases, in that order; junction bases with no gene match: 8. The CDR3 bases are TGTGCCAGCAACCCGACTAGCGGGTTCCAGACCCAGTACTTC. Its protein product is CASNPTSGFQTQYF.

About this clonotype: At one of its ends the junction is not consistent with the germline gene, which may arise from a read error. The chain links TRBV12-3 or TRBV12-4 to TRBJ2-1, with a possible D match to TRBD2 (6 bases). CDR3 length: 16 residues. CDR3 loop: CASSLTRGSSYNERFF. CDR3 DNA sequence: TGTGCCAGCAGTTTGACTCGGGGGAGCTCCTACAATGAGCGGTTCTTC.

Regarding this clonotype: Sequence at one end of the junction differs from germline and may be a read error. This rearrangement joins TRBV7-2 to TRBJ1-2; D is perhaps TRBD1 (6 bases). The CDR3 extends over 15 amino acids. Germline V gene lookup returns CDR1 SGHTA and CDR2 FQGNSA. CDR3 nucleotide sequence: TGTGCCAGCGGCTTAAGCGGGGGGCAAGACTATGGCTACACCTTC. Amino acid sequence: CASGLSGGQDYGYTF.